The 15 T cell receptor beta chains in this list originate from one sample, sequenced in a study of blood T cell repertoires in COVID-19. Libraries were prepared by immunoSEQ multiplex PCR; TCRdb keeps only in-frame clonotypes and omits some of them. The table includes about 380,000 clones, approximately 81% detected once. The sequenced material came from peripheral blood. These receptors all come from a woman aged 18-29 years with acute or convalescent COVID-19.

The J gene is TRBJ1-5, the V gene TRBV27, with TRBD1 identical over 9 bases. The germline CDR1 and CDR2 sequences are MNHEY and SMNVEV (reference sequence). The J segment lost 2 bases and the V segment lost 0 bases, leaving 5 bases of the junction unmatched. This CDR3 is 17 amino acids long. CDR3 region: CASSLSGQGWGNQPQHF. The CDR3 DNA reads as TGTGCCAGCAGTTTATCGGGACAGGGATGGGGCAATCAGCCCCAGCATTTT.

This rearrangement joins TRBV24-1 to TRBJ2-3; D unresolved. The CDR3 length is 14 residues. Trimming removed 3 bases from V and 4 bases from J, with 10 bases in between. Germline V CDR1 and CDR2: KGHDR, SFDVKD. CDR3 residues: CATSDGVAADTQYF. The DNA of the CDR3 is TGTGCCACCAGTGATGGAGTAGCAGCAGATACGCAGTATTTT.

The V and J genes are TRBV7-3 and TRBJ2-3, with TRBD2 as a possible D gene (6 bases). This CDR3 is built from 15 residues. Germline V gene data show CDR1 as SGHTA and CDR2 as FQGTGA. Trimming removed 7 bases from V and 0 bases from J, with 14 bases in between. The CDR3 spells CASNSGAGSTDTQYF. The CDR3 nucleotides are TGTGCCAGCAACTCTGGGGCGGGGAGCACAGATACGCAGTATTTT. The full variable domain, completed using reference TRBV7-3 and TRBJ2-3, is GAGVSQTPSNKVTEKGKYVELRCDPISGHTALYWYRQSLGQGPEFLIYFQGTGAADDSGLPNDRFFAVRPEGSVSTLKIQRTERGDSAVYLCASNSGAGSTDTQYFGPGTRLTVL.

This chain connects TRBV5-1 to TRBJ2-5; 11 nucleotides align to TRBD1. Germline V gives CDR1 SGHRS, CDR2 YFSETQ. The CDR3 has 15 residues. After removal of 4 bases from V and 4 bases from J, the junction contained 6 bases not matched to a gene. The DNA of the CDR3 is TGCGCCAGCAGCCTAGCTGGGACAGGGGGAGAGACCCAGTACTTC. This sequence encodes CASSLAGTGGETQYF.

This clone was seen more than once but under ten times. The J gene is TRBJ1-2, the V gene TRBV30; 7 nucleotides match TRBD1. The junction had 15 bases not matched to a gene; V was cut back by 5 bases and J by 6 bases. Germline CDR1 reads GTSNPN; CDR2 reads SVGIG (reference sequence). The CDR3 has 15 residues. The CDR3: CAWEDRARPSDGYTF. CDR3 nucleotides: TGTGCCTGGGAAGACAGGGCAAGACCCTCCGATGGCTACACCTTC.

This clone was observed a handful of times. This chain connects TRBV5-1 to TRBJ1-2, with 10 bases matching TRBD1. CDR3 length equals 14 residues. Germline CDR1 SGHRS, CDR2 YFSETQ. J was trimmed by 4 bases and V by 3 bases; bases with no gene match: 3. The CDR3 bases are TGCGCCAGCAGCTCGGGGACAGGGGCCTATGGCTACACCTTC. It yields the protein CASSSGTGAYGYTF.

V gene TRBV30 combines with J gene TRBJ2-7; D perhaps matches TRBD1 (6 bases). CDR3 length: 12 amino acids. Deletions cut 5 bases from V and 2 bases from J, with 10 bases between. CDR1 GTSNPN and CDR2 SVGIG come from the germline V gene (reference sequence). The CDR3 region has the DNA TGTGCCTGGGGGGACACTCCCTACGAGCAGTACTTC. Protein sequence: CAWGDTPYEQYF.

This clone was seen just once. J is TRBJ1-2 and V is TRBV29-1; 9 bases map to TRBD1. Germline V gene data show CDR1 as SQVTM and CDR2 as ANQGSEA. With 5 bases clipped from V and 5 bases from J, the junction kept 6 bases outside the gene matches. The CDR3 contains 13 residues. The CDR3 protein is CSVLGQGQYGYTF. The CDR3 coding sequence is TGCAGCGTTTTGGGACAGGGACAGTATGGCTACACCTTC.

This chain uses TRBV2 with TRBJ1-5, with 9 positions matching TRBD1. CDR1 is SNHLY, CDR2 FYNNEI, per germline. CDR3 size: 14 residues. With 5 bases clipped from V and 5 bases from J, the junction kept 4 bases outside the gene matches. The CDR3 here is CASSIGTGHQPQHF. CDR3 DNA sequence: TGTGCCAGCAGTATAGGGACAGGGCATCAGCCCCAGCATTTT.

The genes are TRBV19 and TRBJ1-6; D is undetermined. V shed 2 bases and J shed 6 bases, with 17 bases lying between them. The CDR3 is made up of 17 amino acids. Germline assignment: CDR1 LNHDA and CDR2 SQIVND (reference sequence). The CDR3 loop reads CASSINAYLGGNSPLHF. The DNA for the CDR3 is TGTGCCAGTAGTATAAACGCGTACCTAGGAGGTAATTCACCCCTCCACTTT.

The chain employs TRBV19 and TRBJ1-5; D call uncertain. The germline V gene encodes CDR1 LNHDA and CDR2 SQIVND (reference sequence). V was clipped by 3 bases and J by 7 bases, with 13 bases between them. The CDR3 is 14 residues long. The CDR3 is CASSMGEAHQPQHF. CDR3 nucleotide sequence: TGTGCCAGTAGTATGGGAGAGGCTCACCAGCCCCAGCATTTT.

The V gene is TRBV5-1, the J gene TRBJ1-3, with D unresolved. V was clipped by 3 bases and J by 0 bases, with 13 bases between them. Germline CDR1 reads SGHRS; CDR2 reads YFSETQ. This CDR3 comprises 16 residues. The CDR3 here is CASSSTYGSSGNTIYF. CDR3 nucleotides: TGCGCCAGCAGCTCTACTTACGGGAGCTCTGGAAACACCATATATTTT. Full variable domain (remainder filled in from reference TRBV5-1 and TRBJ1-3): KAGVTQTPRYLIKTRGQQVTLSCSPISGHRSVSWYQQTPGQGLQFLFEYFSETQRNKGNFPGRFSGRQFSNSRSEMNVSTLELGDSALYLCASSSTYGSSGNTIYFGEGSWLTVV.

The CDR3 sequence: CASSFEPNTEAFF. DNA for the CDR3: TGTGCCAGCAGCTTTGAGCCGAACACTGAAGCTTTCTTT. V gene TRBV7-3 combines with J gene TRBJ1-1; D not resolved. Germline CDR1 SGHTA, CDR2 FQGTGA. This CDR3 region has 13 residues. V lost 3 bases and J 1 base, leaving 6 bases between the germline ends.

This chain links TRBV9 with TRBJ1-1; 7 bases match TRBD1. The CDR3 has 18 amino acids. V gave up 3 bases and J gave up 0 bases; unmatched junction bases: 14. CDR1 is SGDLS, CDR2 YYNGEE, per germline. The DNA of the CDR3 is TGTGCCAGCAGCGGACAATTGACAGGGCAAAATATGAACACTGAAGCTTTCTTT. Its protein product is CASSGQLTGQNMNTEAFF.

Only one count was recorded for this clone. The gene calls are TRBV3-1 (or the pseudogene TRBV3-2) and TRBJ1-1, with 7 nucleotides matching TRBD1. This CDR3 is built from 18 residues. Germline assignment: CDR1 LGHDT and CDR2 YNNKEL (reference sequence). V shed 2 bases and J 3 bases; nucleotides not matched to a gene: 15. CDR3 residues: CASSQTGGGTMGDTEAFF. DNA of the CDR3: TGTGCCAGCAGCCAAACCGGAGGGGGCACCATGGGAGACACTGAAGCTTTCTTT.